One and the same sample provided the 27 T cell receptor beta chains below, sequenced in a study of cytomegalovirus exposure and HLA in healthy donors. The PCR was carried out with 60 Vbeta primers and 13 Jbeta primers. Measured with immunoSEQ multiplex PCR; TCRdb has only the in-frame clones, and not every one. Here the sample spans roughly 150,000 clones, about 85% being singletons. Material for sequencing was PBMCs. Every receptor here comes from a woman younger than 30 in good health and CMV-seronegative.

This chain connects TRBV28 to TRBJ1-4; 9 bases fit TRBD1. CDR3 size: 17 residues. Germline CDR1 reads MDHEN; CDR2 reads SYDVKM. With 5 bases clipped from V and 6 bases from J, the junction kept 13 bases outside the gene matches. CDR3 region: CASSTLGQGHIDEKLFF. The CDR3 DNA reads TGTGCCAGCAGTACCTTAGGACAGGGGCATATCGATGAAAAACTGTTTTTT.

CDR3 amino acids: CASSEQGLLYEQYF. The CDR3 coding sequence is TGTGCCAGCAGTGAACAGGGGTTACTCTACGAGCAGTACTTC. The chain uses TRBV2 and TRBJ2-7; a possible D gene is TRBD1 (6 bases). V lost 2 bases, J lost 3 bases, and 11 bases lay in between. The germline V gene encodes CDR1 SNHLY and CDR2 FYNNEI. The CDR3 length is 14 residues.

The gene calls are TRBV29-1 and TRBJ2-5; 13 bases agree with TRBD2. This CDR3 spans 14 amino acids. V lost 7 bases to trimming and J lost 5 bases; unmatched junction nucleotides: 7. CDR1 and CDR2 (germline): SQVTM, ANQGSEA. CDR3 in amino acids: CSGLLAGGSETQYF. The CDR3 DNA sequence: TGCAGCGGCCTACTAGCGGGAGGGTCCGAGACCCAGTACTTC.

J is TRBJ2-3 and V is TRBV11-2; 10 positions agree with TRBD2. V shed 3 bases, J shed 1 base, and the junction held 1 base outside the gene matches. The CDR3 totals 15 residues. Germline V gene lookup returns CDR1 SGHAT and CDR2 FQNNGV. The CDR3 loop is CASSFLAGGTDTQYF. DNA of the CDR3: TGTGCCAGCAGCTTCCTAGCGGGGGGCACAGATACGCAGTATTTT.

This chain links TRBV6-5 with TRBJ1-2; D ambiguous. The CDR3 extends over 9 amino acids. Trimming removed 5 bases from V and 13 bases from J, with 8 bases in between. Germline V gives CDR1 MNHEY, CDR2 SVGAGI. CDR3 sequence (DNA): TGTGCCAGCAGTCCCCTCCCCACCTTC. It codes for CASSPLPTF.

The chain links TRBV19 to TRBJ2-6; 9 bases match TRBD1. The germline V gene encodes CDR1 LNHDA and CDR2 SQIVND (reference sequence). Unmatched junction bases numbered 10, after V lost 7 bases and J lost 0 bases. CDR3 length: 18 amino acids. The chain's CDR3 is CASTAGGTGSSGANVLTF. Written as DNA, the CDR3 is TGTGCCAGTACCGCCGGGGGGACAGGGTCCTCTGGGGCCAACGTCCTGACTTTC.

This sequence joins TRBV7-3 and TRBJ1-4; D is perhaps TRBD1 (6 bases). Trimming pared 5 bases from V and 13 bases from J, leaving 32 bases between. This CDR3 is 18 amino acids long. The V gene's germline CDR1 is SGHTA and CDR2 FQGTGA. The CDR3 reads CASSPNRAGGPLIGLLFF. The CDR3 nucleotides are TGTGCCAGCAGCCCAAATCGGGCGGGGGGGCCCCTTATTGGATTACTGTTTTTT.

This chain uses TRBV10-3 with TRBJ1-2; the match to TRBD1 covers 7 bases. This CDR3 comprises 13 residues. V lost 4 bases to trimming and J lost 7 bases; unmatched junction nucleotides: 6. Germline V CDR1 and CDR2: ENHRY, SYGVKD. The CDR3 loop is CAISGRQGLGYTF. Written as DNA, the CDR3 is TGTGCCATCAGTGGCCGACAGGGTCTTGGCTACACCTTC.

The gene calls are TRBV4-3 and TRBJ2-7, with 7 nucleotides matching TRBD1. V trimming: 1 base; J trimming: 0 bases; junction bases outside the gene matches: 3. The CDR3 is 15 amino acids. Germline values: CDR1 LGHNA, CDR2 YSLEER. The CDR3 DNA reads as TGCGCCAGCAGCCAAGGACAGGGCATCTCCTACGAGCAGTACTTC. As protein: CASSQGQGISYEQYF.

The J gene is TRBJ2-2, the V gene TRBV11-3; 10 bases align to TRBD1. This CDR3 is built from 15 residues. Germline V gene data show CDR1 as SGHNT and CDR2 as YENEEA. Trimming cost V 5 bases and J 3 bases; bases outside gene matches: 3. Here the CDR3 reads CASSLGQGDTGELFF. CDR3 DNA: TGTGCCAGCAGCCTCGGACAGGGGGACACCGGGGAGCTGTTTTTT.

The V call is TRBV27, the J call TRBJ1-2; 10 positions agree with TRBD1. CDR1 and CDR2 (germline): MNHEY, SMNVEV (reference sequence). V gave up 3 bases and J gave up 0 bases; unmatched junction bases: 7. The CDR3 is made up of 17 amino acids. For the CDR3, the DNA is TGTGCCAGCAGTTTCACCGGGACAGGGGAAGCTAACTATGGCTACACCTTC. As protein: CASSFTGTGEANYGYTF.

The rearrangement links TRBV16 to TRBJ2-6; 11 bases are shared with TRBD1. From germline, CDR1 is KGHSY and CDR2 FQNENV. This CDR3 contains 18 residues. V gave up 0 bases and J gave up 4 bases; unmatched junction bases: 5. CDR3 protein: CASSQSMDRGLGANVLTF. Here the CDR3 DNA reads TGTGCCAGCAGCCAATCGATGGACAGGGGGCTCGGGGCCAACGTCCTGACTTTC. Together with reference TRBV16 and TRBJ2-6, the CDR3 gives the full variable domain: GEEVAQTPKHLVRGEGQKAKLYCAPIKGHSYVFWYQQVLKNEFKFLISFQNENVFDETGMPKERFSAKCLPNSPCSLEIQATKLEDSAVYFCASSQSMDRGLGANVLTFGAGSRLTVL.

The chain couples TRBV10-3 to TRBJ1-3; D call uncertain. This CDR3 comprises 15 residues. The V gene's germline CDR1 is ENHRY and CDR2 SYGVKD. Trimming left V 6 bases short and J 1 base short, with 13 bases between. The CDR3 loop reads CAISPDRGSGNTIYF. In DNA, the CDR3 is TGTGCCATCAGCCCCGACCGGGGATCTGGAAACACCATATATTTT.

The chain uses TRBV7-3 and TRBJ2-3; 13 bases align to TRBD2. V lost 5 bases to trimming and J lost 1 base; unmatched junction nucleotides: 6. CDR1 SGHTA and CDR2 FQGTGA come from the germline V gene. This CDR3 region has 17 residues. The CDR3, as DNA: TGTGCCAGCAGCCCCGGGACTAGCGGGACCCGCACAGATACGCAGTATTTT. Translated, it gives CASSPGTSGTRTDTQYF.

The count of this clone is one. The chain uses TRBV28 and TRBJ1-5, with D unresolved. The germline V and J ends were trimmed by 6 bases and 2 bases, with 14 bases remaining between them. The V gene's germline CDR1 is MDHEN and CDR2 SYDVKM. The CDR3 is made up of 15 amino acids. The CDR3 nucleotides read TGTGCCAGCAGACACCGTAGACTGGGCAATCAGCCCCAGCATTTT. It translates to CASRHRRLGNQPQHF.

This chain uses TRBV2 with TRBJ1-2; 7 bases match TRBD1. Germline trimming cut 1 base from V and 12 bases from J; bases unmatched to any gene: 8. Germline CDR1 SNHLY, CDR2 FYNNEI. The CDR3 length is 13 residues. CDR3 in amino acids: CASSEETGTLHTF. Written as DNA, the CDR3 is TGTGCCAGCAGTGAAGAGACAGGGACTCTACACACCTTC.

The V and J genes are TRBV9 and TRBJ2-7; D not certain. Germline CDR1 and CDR2: SGDLS and YYNGEE. The CDR3 runs to 13 residues. V gave up 4 bases and J gave up 6 bases, with 14 bases separating them. Here the CDR3 DNA reads TGTGCCAGCAGCATATCCCCCGTCGGCGAGCAGTACTTC. Encoded protein: CASSISPVGEQYF. The whole variable domain, filled in from reference TRBV9 and TRBJ2-7, reads DSGVTQTPKHLITATGQRVTLRCSPRSGDLSVYWYQQSLDQGLQFLIQYYNGEERAKGNILERFSAQQFPDLHSELNLSSLELGDSALYFCASSISPVGEQYFGPGTRLTVT.

This sequence joins TRBV28 and TRBJ1-2; D is unresolved. The CDR3 consists of 12 residues. Germline V gene sequence: CDR1 MDHEN, CDR2 SYDVKM. The germline V and J ends were trimmed by 4 bases and 8 bases, with 11 bases remaining between them. The CDR3 DNA sequence: TGTGCCAGCAGTTACGGGAGCCGGGGCTACACCTTC. This sequence encodes CASSYGSRGYTF.

The chain links TRBV4-1 to TRBJ2-5; a weak D match, TRBD2 (6 bases). V lost 4 bases and J 5 bases, leaving 14 bases between the germline ends. This CDR3 spans 14 amino acids. The germline V gene encodes CDR1 MGHRA and CDR2 YSYEKL. The CDR3: CASSRGGPGETQYF. CDR3 DNA sequence: TGCGCCAGCAGCCGAGGAGGGCCAGGGGAGACCCAGTACTTC.

V usage is TRBV4-3 and J usage is TRBJ2-3; 10 bases align to TRBD2. The CDR3 is 19 amino acids. The V gene end was trimmed by 4 bases and the J gene end by 2 bases; junction bases not matched to a gene: 15. Germline CDR1 reads LGHNA; CDR2 reads YSLEER. The CDR3 protein is CASSLEGASGGSLTDTQYF. CDR3 coding DNA: TGCGCCAGCAGCCTTGAAGGGGCTAGCGGGGGCTCTCTCACAGATACGCAGTATTTT.

The chain uses TRBV5-5 and TRBJ2-2, with 8 bases identical to TRBD2. Germline CDR1 and CDR2: SGHKS and YYEKEE (reference sequence). CDR3 length: 16 residues. After removal of 0 bases from V and 4 bases from J, the junction contained 5 bases not matched to a gene. As DNA, the CDR3 is TGTGCCAGCAGCTTGGCCGGGGGGGCAAGCACCGGGGAGCTGTTTTTT. This gives the protein CASSLAGGASTGELFF. The entire variable domain, with the rest obtained from reference TRBV5-5 and TRBJ2-2, is as follows: DAGVTQSPTHLIKTRGQQVTLRCSPISGHKSVSWYQQVLGQGPQFIFQYYEKEERGRGNFPDRFSARQFPNYSSELNVNALLLGDSALYLCASSLAGGASTGELFFGEGSRLTVL.

This chain connects TRBV28 to TRBJ1-2, with unresolved D. Trimming left V 5 bases short and J 4 bases short, with 8 bases between. CDR3 length: 12 amino acids. Germline values: CDR1 MDHEN, CDR2 SYDVKM. This CDR3 is CASSVRGYGYTF. DNA of the CDR3: TGTGCCAGCAGTGTGCGGGGCTATGGCTACACCTTC.

The V and J genes are TRBV27 and TRBJ1-1, with D uncertain. Deletions cut 2 bases from V and 8 bases from J, with 15 bases between. CDR3 size: 14 residues. Germline CDR1 and CDR2: MNHEY and SMNVEV (reference sequence). CDR3 loop: CASSLGAAPREAFF. The CDR3 region has the DNA TGTGCCAGCAGTTTAGGTGCCGCTCCACGGGAAGCTTTCTTT.

The chain carries TRBV19 and TRBJ2-1; D remains unclear. The CDR3 has 13 amino acids. Trimming took 3 bases from V and 8 from J, leaving 11 bases between them. Germline V gives CDR1 LNHDA, CDR2 SQIVND (reference sequence). The CDR3 sequence: CASSMVSTYEQFF. The DNA for the CDR3 is TGTGCCAGTAGTATGGTTTCGACTTATGAGCAGTTCTTC.

This sequence joins TRBV6-5 and TRBJ1-2, with D possibly being TRBD1 (5 bases). Germline CDR1 reads MNHEY; CDR2 reads SVGAGI. V gave up 6 bases and J gave up 3 bases, with 11 bases separating them. CDR3 length: 13 residues. CDR3 protein: CASSGRGDYGYTF. The CDR3 DNA reads TGTGCCAGCAGCGGACGGGGGGACTATGGCTACACCTTC.

Details on this clone: One end of the junction varies from germline; a read error may be responsible. CDR3 nucleotides: TGTGCCAGCAGTTACGAGGGGCTCTCCACGGGGGAGCAGTGCTTC. Its protein is CASSYEGLSTGEQCF. The rearrangement uses TRBV6-5 and TRBJ2-7; D is perhaps TRBD2 (6 bases). Germline values: CDR1 MNHEY, CDR2 SVGAGI. This CDR3 region has 15 residues.

The chain joins TRBV14 to TRBJ2-1; D perhaps matches TRBD2 (6 bases). Germline CDR1 is SGHDN and CDR2 is FVKESK. V dropped 4 bases and J dropped 7 bases, with 14 bases sitting between them. The length of the CDR3 is 14 residues. The CDR3 here is CASSPLGTLNEQFF. As DNA, the CDR3 is TGTGCCAGCAGCCCCCTCGGGACTCTGAATGAGCAGTTCTTC.